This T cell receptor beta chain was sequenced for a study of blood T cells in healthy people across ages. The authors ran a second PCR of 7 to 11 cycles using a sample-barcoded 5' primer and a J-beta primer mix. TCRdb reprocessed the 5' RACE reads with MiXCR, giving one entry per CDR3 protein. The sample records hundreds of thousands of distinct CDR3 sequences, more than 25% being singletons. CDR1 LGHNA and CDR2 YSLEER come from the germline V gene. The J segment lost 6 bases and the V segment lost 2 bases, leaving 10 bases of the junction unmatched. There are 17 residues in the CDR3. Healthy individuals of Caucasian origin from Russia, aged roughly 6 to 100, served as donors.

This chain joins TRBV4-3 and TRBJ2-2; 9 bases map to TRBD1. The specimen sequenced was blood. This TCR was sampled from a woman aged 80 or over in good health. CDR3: CASSQKPGQGQPGELFF. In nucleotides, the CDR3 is TGCGCCAGCAGCCAAAAACCGGGACAGGGACAACCCGGGGAGCTGTTTTTT.